One sample yielded the 17 T cell receptor beta chains listed below, sequenced in a study of blood T cell repertoires in COVID-19. Some clones are missing from TCRdb's copy, which holds only in-frame ones; the method was immunoSEQ multiplex PCR. The profile covers under 150,000 clones, with roughly 85% appearing a single time and approximately 4% taken by the ten largest. Material: peripheral blood. These receptors originate from a human donor in a cohort sampled during active COVID-19.

The chain combines TRBV6-2 or TRBV6-3 with TRBJ2-2; TRBD2 might be the D (7 bases). CDR3 length equals 16 residues. The V end lost 2 bases, the J end lost 6 bases, and 16 bases lay between the germline ends. Germline CDR1 reads MNHEY; CDR2 reads SVGEGT. This CDR3 reads CASSYRLRGGPGELFF. In nucleotides, the CDR3 is TGTGCCAGCAGTTACAGGCTCAGGGGAGGGCCCGGGGAGCTGTTTTTT.

The chain recombines TRBV7-9 with TRBJ2-3; TRBD1 matches at 7 bases. V lost 5 bases to trimming and J lost 11 bases; unmatched junction nucleotides: 13. CDR3 length equals 14 residues. Germline-derived CDR1 and CDR2 are SEHNR and FQNEAQ (reference sequence). DNA for the CDR3: TGTGCCAGCAGCAACAATAGGGACAGATGGAGGCAGTATTTT. As protein: CASSNNRDRWRQYF.

As DNA, the CDR3 is TGTGCCAGCAGCCCGTCAGGGGGCCGGGGCAATCAGCCCCAGCATTTT. Translation: CASSPSGGRGNQPQHF. The chain recombines TRBV3-1 (or the pseudogene TRBV3-2) with TRBJ1-5, with 8 bases fitting TRBD1. Germline CDR1 reads LGHDT; CDR2 reads YNNKEL (reference sequence). The CDR3 contains 16 residues. V gave up 4 bases and J gave up 2 bases; unmatched junction bases: 7.

The chain uses TRBV11-3 and TRBJ2-1, with 7 bases fitting TRBD1. Germline V gene lookup returns CDR1 SGHNT and CDR2 YENEEA. The CDR3 runs to 14 residues. The trim removed 3 bases at V and 8 bases at J, leaving 7 bases unmatched. The CDR3 nucleotides are TGTGCCAGCAGCTTCGACAGGGTTAGGCATGAGCAGTTCTTC. It translates to CASSFDRVRHEQFF.

This clone was observed a single time. The rearrangement links TRBV4-3 to TRBJ2-2, with TRBD1 identical over 7 bases. The trim removed 1 base at V and 4 bases at J, leaving 6 bases unmatched. CDR3 size: 16 residues. CDR1 and CDR2 (germline): LGHNA, YSLEER. In DNA form, the CDR3 reads TGCGCCAGCAGCCAAGCCCCCCGACAGGGCACCGGGGAGCTGTTTTTT. Its protein product is CASSQAPRQGTGELFF.

This chain joins TRBV7-3 and TRBJ1-1; D not certain. The CDR3 extends over 12 amino acids. Germline lookup yields CDR1 SGHTA and CDR2 FQGTGA. V was shortened by 4 bases and J by 7 bases, with 10 bases between the two germline ends. Here the CDR3 reads CASSSFRNEAFF. The DNA for the CDR3 is TGTGCCAGCAGCTCCTTCAGGAATGAAGCTTTCTTT.

This chain connects TRBV18 to TRBJ2-5; D perhaps matches TRBD2 (6 bases). Trimming removed 4 bases from V and 5 bases from J, with 11 bases in between. This CDR3 spans 13 amino acids. The germline gives CDR1 KGHSH, CDR2 LQKENI. The CDR3 is CASSLGLIETQYF. CDR3 DNA sequence: TGTGCCAGCTCACTCGGACTAATTGAGACCCAGTACTTC.

The chain couples TRBV5-6 to TRBJ2-1; TRBD2 matches 13 bases. Germline trimming cut 4 bases from V and 13 bases from J; bases unmatched to any gene: 2. The germline V gene encodes CDR1 SGHDT and CDR2 YYEEEE. This CDR3 has 12 amino acids. CDR3 loop: CASSRGLAGQFF. As DNA, the CDR3 is TGTGCCAGCAGCCGGGGACTAGCGGGACAGTTCTTC.

The chain is built from TRBV3-1 (or the pseudogene TRBV3-2) and TRBJ1-2, with D hard to call. The ends were cut back, 3 bases at V and 4 bases at J, with 15 bases in the middle. Germline CDR1 is LGHDT and CDR2 is YNNKEL (reference sequence). The CDR3 contains 15 residues. The CDR3 DNA is TGTGCCAGCAGCCAGGACGCCTCGGGGTCCTATGGCTACACCTTC. This sequence encodes CASSQDASGSYGYTF.

The chain employs TRBV7-2 and TRBJ1-1; TRBD1 is a possible D gene (5 bases). The germline V gene has CDR1 SGHTA and CDR2 FQGNSA. The V end was cut by 0 bases, the J end by 4 bases, with 12 bases between. CDR3 length: 15 residues. The CDR3 nucleotides are TGTGCCAGCAGCTTAGCGCGTAGAAGGGGCACTGAAGCTTTCTTT. Its translation: CASSLARRRGTEAFF.

This clone occurred a few times. This chain links TRBV7-9 with TRBJ2-7, with TRBD1 as a possible D gene (6 bases). Germline CDR1 and CDR2: SEHNR and FQNEAQ (reference sequence). The CDR3 covers 15 residues. V lost 5 bases to trimming and J lost 5 bases, with 19 bases between them. The CDR3 sequence is CASSTQLGAGNEQYF. The CDR3 DNA sequence: TGTGCCAGCAGCACCCAGTTGGGGGCCGGCAACGAGCAGTACTTC.

The V gene is TRBV7-6, the J gene TRBJ2-5; weak D call: TRBD2 (7 bases). Germline assignment: CDR1 SGHVS and CDR2 FNYEAQ. The CDR3 extends over 15 amino acids. Between the trimmed V and J ends, which lost 3 bases and 5 bases, there was a span of 16 bases. The CDR3, as DNA: TGTGCCAGCAGCTTGGGGGGGGCAAGAGGGGAGACCCAGTACTTC. It is translated as CASSLGGARGETQYF.

The chain recombines TRBV24-1 with TRBJ2-3; tentatively, D is TRBD2 (6 bases). This CDR3 contains 16 residues. Between the trimmed V and J ends, which lost 5 bases and 1 base, there was a span of 15 bases. In germline, CDR1 is KGHDR, CDR2 SFDVKD. The CDR3 loop is CATSATGGVGTDTQYF. The CDR3 region has the DNA TGTGCCACCAGTGCCACGGGCGGGGTGGGCACAGATACGCAGTATTTT.

The chain joins TRBV5-6 to TRBJ1-3; 9 bases agree with TRBD1. The CDR3 has 16 residues. The V gene end was trimmed by 0 bases and the J gene end by 1 base; junction bases not matched to a gene: 2. Germline V lookup: CDR1 SGHDT, CDR2 YYEEEE. The DNA for the CDR3 is TGTGCCAGCAGCTTGGGGGGACAGGGATCTGGAAACACCATATATTTT. The encoded protein is CASSLGGQGSGNTIYF.

This clone was counted a few times. The J gene is TRBJ2-1, the V gene TRBV10-1; tentative D call: TRBD2 (5 bases). Looked up from germline, CDR1 is WNHNN and CDR2 is SYGVQD (reference sequence). V was shortened by 4 bases and J by 4 bases, with 8 bases between the two germline ends. This CDR3 has 13 amino acids. CDR3 nucleotides: TGCGCCAGCAGTGGTACTAGATACAATGAGCAGTTCTTC. It encodes CASSGTRYNEQFF.

The chain uses TRBV24-1 and TRBJ2-1, with 9 bases matching TRBD2. This CDR3 region has 15 residues. Germline loops: CDR1 KGHDR, CDR2 SFDVKD. V was clipped by 8 bases and J by 1 base; unmatched bases: 5. For the CDR3, the DNA is TGTGCCACCATGGCGGGAGGGATGTCCTACAATGAGCAGTTCTTC. It encodes CATMAGGMSYNEQFF.

This chain's CDR3 is CASSLGQGNTDTQYF. The CDR3 DNA reads TGCGCCAGCAGCCTGGGACAGGGTAACACAGATACGCAGTATTTT. The chain carries TRBV5-1 and TRBJ2-3; 9 nucleotides align to TRBD1. J was trimmed by 2 bases and V by 4 bases; bases with no gene match: 5. There are 15 residues in the CDR3. Germline lookup yields CDR1 SGHRS and CDR2 YFSETQ.